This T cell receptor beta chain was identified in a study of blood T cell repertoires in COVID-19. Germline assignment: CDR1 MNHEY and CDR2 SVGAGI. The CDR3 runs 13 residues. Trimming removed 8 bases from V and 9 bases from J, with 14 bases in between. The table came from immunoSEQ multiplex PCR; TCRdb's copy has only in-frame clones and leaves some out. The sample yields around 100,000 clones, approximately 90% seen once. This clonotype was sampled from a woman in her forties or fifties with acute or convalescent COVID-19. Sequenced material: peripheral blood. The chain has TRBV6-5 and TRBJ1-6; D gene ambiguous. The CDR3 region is CASRHGEGSPLHF. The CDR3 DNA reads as TGTGCCAGCCGGCACGGGGAGGGTTCACCCCTCCACTTT.